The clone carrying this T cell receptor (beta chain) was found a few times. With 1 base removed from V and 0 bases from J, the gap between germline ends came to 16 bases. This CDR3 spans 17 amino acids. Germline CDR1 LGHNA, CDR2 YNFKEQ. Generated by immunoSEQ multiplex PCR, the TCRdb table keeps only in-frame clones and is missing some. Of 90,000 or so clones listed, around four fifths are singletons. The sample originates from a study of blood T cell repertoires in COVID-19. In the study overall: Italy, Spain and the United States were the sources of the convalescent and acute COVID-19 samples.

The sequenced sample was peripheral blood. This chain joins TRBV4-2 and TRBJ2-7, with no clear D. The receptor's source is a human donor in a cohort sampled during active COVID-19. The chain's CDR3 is CASSQARAGFASYEQYF. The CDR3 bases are TGTGCCAGCAGCCAAGCCCGAGCAGGATTTGCCTCCTACGAGCAGTACTTC.